This passage covers 10 T cell receptor beta chains from one sample sequenced in a study of beta chain features in type 1 diabetes. General observations from the study: TCRB CDR3 length was moderately but significantly reduced in all four CD4+ subsets of Type 1 diabetes patients.

Every bit of the isolated RNA underwent reverse transcription, so sequencing read expressed TCRB transcripts. Measured with immunoSEQ multiplex PCR; TCRdb has only the in-frame clones, and not every one. The sample lists a few hundred thousand clones; 8.5% to 10% were seen once. Their specific antigens are unknown. Sequencing input: central memory CD4+ T cells from blood. The receptors derive from a man aged 25-45 years with type 1 diabetes.

Only a few counts were recorded for this clone. V usage is TRBV4-1 and J usage is TRBJ1-2, with a tentative D call TRBD1 (5 bases). CDR1 MGHRA and CDR2 YSYEKL come from the germline V gene. This CDR3 spans 18 amino acids. Trimming pared 0 bases from V and 4 bases from J, leaving 21 bases between. CDR3 nucleotides: TGCGCCAGCAGCCAAGATATAGTGGCAGGGCCTAGGAGCTATGGCTACACCTTC. Translation: CASSQDIVAGPRSYGYTF.

The chain has TRBV5-4 and TRBJ1-2; D is undetermined. Germline V gene lookup returns CDR1 SGHNT and CDR2 YYREEE (reference sequence). The ends were cut back, 1 base at V and 7 bases at J, with 14 bases in the middle. The CDR3 is made up of 14 amino acids. The CDR3 is CASSLLRAGAGYTF. CDR3 DNA sequence: TGTGCCAGCAGCTTGTTGAGGGCAGGAGCTGGCTACACCTTC.

This sequence joins TRBV9 and TRBJ2-5; D is possibly TRBD1 (6 bases). This CDR3 comprises 15 residues. V shed 4 bases and J shed 5 bases, with 18 bases lying between them. Germline values: CDR1 SGDLS, CDR2 YYNGEE. CDR3: CASSLPGALGETQYF. The CDR3 DNA follows: TGTGCCAGCAGCCTTCCAGGGGCTTTAGGGGAGACCCAGTACTTC. Full variable domain (rest looked up from reference TRBV9 and TRBJ2-5): DSGVTQTPKHLITATGQRVTLRCSPRSGDLSVYWYQQSLDQGLQFLIQYYNGEERAKGNILERFSAQQFPDLHSELNLSSLELGDSALYFCASSLPGALGETQYFGPGTRLLVL.

This clone appeared many times. The V and J genes are TRBV10-3 and TRBJ2-7; D gene ambiguous. V dropped 3 bases and J dropped 2 bases, with 8 bases sitting between them. There are 13 residues in the CDR3. Germline V lookup: CDR1 ENHRY, CDR2 SYGVKD. CDR3: CAISDTQTYEQYF. DNA of the CDR3: TGTGCCATCAGTGATACACAGACCTACGAGCAGTACTTC.

This clone has more than one count but fewer than ten. A much larger clonotype is one base distant, so this may be a read error. The CDR3 protein is CASSQEGREYRIQYF. The CDR3 region has the DNA TGTGCCAGCAGCCAAGAAGGGCGGGAGTATCGCATTCAGTACTTC. This rearrangement joins TRBV7-2 to TRBJ2-4; TRBD2 matches 7 bases. The germline CDR1 and CDR2 sequences are SGHTA and FQGNSA. V trimming: 5 bases; J trimming: 9 bases; junction bases outside the gene matches: 13. There are 15 residues in the CDR3.

This clone was found a few times. The chain has TRBV19 and TRBJ2-7; tentatively, D is TRBD2 (6 bases). Trimming stripped 7 bases from V and 1 base from J, with 14 bases between. This CDR3 contains 14 residues. Germline V gene sequence: CDR1 LNHDA, CDR2 SQIVND (reference sequence). CDR3 amino acids: CASTPRAGSYEQYF. CDR3 sequence (DNA): TGTGCCAGTACCCCCCGCGCGGGATCCTACGAGCAGTACTTC.

About this clone itself: At the DNA level, this CDR3 is encoded by other sequences in the same sample as well. The chain is built from TRBV5-1 and TRBJ2-3; 10 nucleotides agree with TRBD1. The CDR3 runs 14 residues. The V and J ends lost 3 bases and 3 bases, in that order; junction bases with no gene match: 1. Germline-derived CDR1 and CDR2 are SGHRS and YFSETQ. DNA of the CDR3: TGCGCCAGCAGCTCGGGACAGGGGACAGATACGCAGTATTTT. This encodes CASSSGQGTDTQYF.

This clone was observed a few times. The chain is built from TRBV19 and TRBJ2-7; 7 nucleotides agree with TRBD1. In germline, CDR1 is LNHDA, CDR2 SQIVND (reference sequence). CDR3 size: 14 residues. The V segment lost 5 bases and the J segment 1 base; nucleotides outside the gene matches: 5. The CDR3 here is CASSGTGQSYEQYF. CDR3 in DNA: TGTGCCAGTAGTGGAACGGGACAGTCCTACGAGCAGTACTTC.

This clone was detected only a few times. The chain has TRBV13 and TRBJ2-7; no definite D call. V was clipped by 0 bases and J by 5 bases, with 14 bases between them. There are 15 residues in the CDR3. Germline-derived CDR1 and CDR2 are PRHDT and FYEKMQ (reference sequence). In DNA, the CDR3 is TGTGCCAGCAGCTTAGGCCTAACGGCTAACCACGAGCAGTACTTC. Amino acid sequence: CASSLGLTANHEQYF. Variable domain in full (rest from reference TRBV13 and TRBJ2-7): AAGVIQSPRHLIKEKRETATLKCYPIPRHDTVYWYQQGPGQDPQFLISFYEKMQSDKGSIPDRFSAQQFSDYHSELNMSSLELGDSALYFCASSLGLTANHEQYFGPGTRLTVT.

This clone was seen a few times. This sequence joins TRBV7-9 and TRBJ2-4; the D call may be TRBD1 or TRBD2 (5 bases each). The CDR3 runs 15 residues. V was shortened by 1 base and J by 6 bases, with 13 bases between the two germline ends. Germline values: CDR1 SEHNR, CDR2 FQNEAQ (reference sequence). This CDR3 is CASSLGALGRNIQYF. The CDR3 nucleotides are TGTGCCAGCAGCTTAGGGGCTTTGGGACGAAACATTCAGTACTTC.